Below, 19 T cell receptor beta chains from the same sample are listed, as sequenced in a study of T cell responses to AZD1222 COVID-19 vaccine. Produced via immunoSEQ multiplex PCR; TCRdb's table is partial and in-frame only. The sample carries over 100,000 clones, over 75% recorded once. Sequencing used peripheral blood, obtained on day 0 of AZD1222 vaccination. The receptors here all came from an adult in good health.

J is TRBJ1-6 and V is TRBV7-3, with D perhaps TRBD1 (6 bases). The CDR3 is 16 amino acids. The V end lost 2 bases, the J end lost 3 bases, and 11 bases lay between the germline ends. Germline V lookup: CDR1 SGHTA, CDR2 FQGTGA. In DNA form, the CDR3 reads TGTGCCAGCAGCTTAGGTGGGGGGCTCTATAATTCACCCCTCCACTTT. This translates into CASSLGGGLYNSPLHF.

V usage is TRBV27 and J usage is TRBJ2-5; 12 bases agree with TRBD1. The junction had 12 bases not matched to a gene; V was cut back by 5 bases and J by 5 bases. The CDR3 consists of 17 residues. CDR1 and CDR2 (germline): MNHEY, SMNVEV (reference sequence). The CDR3 sequence is CASSARDRGLLRETQYF. In DNA form, the CDR3 reads TGTGCCAGCAGTGCCCGGGACAGGGGGCTTTTACGGGAGACCCAGTACTTC.

The chain joins TRBV6-2 or TRBV6-3 to TRBJ1-1; D gene ambiguous. V lost 5 bases to trimming and J lost 1 base, with 11 bases between them. This CDR3 region has 14 residues. From germline, CDR1 is MNHEY and CDR2 SVGEGT. This CDR3 is CASSHPWWNTEAFF. The CDR3 coding sequence is TGTGCCAGCAGTCACCCCTGGTGGAACACTGAAGCTTTCTTT.

The V and J genes are TRBV6-2 or TRBV6-3 and TRBJ2-1; D is uncertain. The CDR3 runs to 13 residues. V was pared by 2 bases and J by 4 bases, with 6 bases between. Germline assignment: CDR1 MNHEY and CDR2 SVGEGT. The CDR3 is CASSYLVYNEQFF. Here the CDR3 DNA reads TGTGCCAGCAGTTACCTAGTTTACAATGAGCAGTTCTTC.

The V call is TRBV5-1, the J call TRBJ2-1, with 7 bases aligning to TRBD1. The germline V gene encodes CDR1 SGHRS and CDR2 YFSETQ. The CDR3 covers 13 residues. V gave up 2 bases and J gave up 8 bases; unmatched junction bases: 4. The CDR3 nucleotides are TGCGCCAGCAGCTTACAGGGGAAACATGAGCAGTTCTTC. Translating it yields CASSLQGKHEQFF.

This rearrangement joins TRBV6-2 or TRBV6-3 to TRBJ1-2, with D perhaps matching TRBD1 (6 bases). The V and J ends lost 0 bases and 6 bases respectively, with 14 bases between them. From germline, CDR1 is MNHEY and CDR2 SVGEGT. The CDR3 runs to 15 residues. The CDR3 nucleotides are TGTGCCAGCAGTTACTCTGACAGGACCTTCGATGGCTACACCTTC. It yields the protein CASSYSDRTFDGYTF.

The chain combines TRBV7-8 with TRBJ1-3; D is uncertain. Between the trimmed V and J ends, which lost 2 bases and 0 bases, there was a span of 8 bases. This CDR3 is built from 15 residues. CDR1 is SGHVS and CDR2 is FQNEAQ in the germline V gene. In nucleotides, the CDR3 is TGTGCCAGCAGCTTACGCGAATTCTCTGGAAACACCATATATTTT. Translation: CASSLREFSGNTIYF.

The chain couples TRBV19 to TRBJ1-5; 11 bases line up with TRBD1. Germline CDR1 is LNHDA and CDR2 is SQIVND (reference sequence). The CDR3 is 16 residues long. J lost 14 bases, V lost 6 bases, and 18 bases had no gene match. Here the CDR3 reads CASSSGTGQGDPEEHF. The CDR3 DNA sequence: TGTGCCAGTAGCTCTGGGACGGGACAGGGGGACCCGGAGGAGCATTTT.

The J gene is TRBJ2-7, the V gene TRBV4-2, with D perhaps TRBD1 (5 bases). V lost 1 base and J lost 1, with 8 bases in between. The CDR3 spans 14 residues. The V gene's germline CDR1 is LGHNA and CDR2 YNFKEQ. CDR3 in DNA: TGTGCCAGCAGCCAAGTAAGGGGATCCTACGAGCAGTACTTC. The encoded protein is CASSQVRGSYEQYF.

The rearrangement joins TRBV4-2 to TRBJ2-1; D ambiguous. The V end was cut by 1 base, the J end by 6 bases, with 22 bases between. The CDR3 length is 18 residues. The germline V gene encodes CDR1 LGHNA and CDR2 YNFKEQ. Here the CDR3 reads CASSQAVARSLVRNEQFF. The CDR3 nucleotides read TGTGCCAGCAGCCAAGCCGTAGCCAGGTCCTTGGTTCGCAATGAGCAGTTCTTC.

This chain uses TRBV19 with TRBJ1-2; D remains ambiguous. This CDR3 contains 14 residues. V lost 6 bases, J lost 6 bases, and 17 bases lay in between. Looked up from germline, CDR1 is LNHDA and CDR2 is SQIVND (reference sequence). CDR3 amino acids: CASSRTRTSDGYTF. CDR3 nucleotides: TGTGCCAGTAGCAGAACAAGGACCTCCGATGGCTACACCTTC. Variable domain in full (rest from reference TRBV19 and TRBJ1-2): DGGITQSPKYLFRKEGQNVTLSCEQNLNHDAMYWYRQDPGQGLRLIYYSQIVNDFQKGDIAEGYSVSREKKESFPLTVTSAQKNPTAFYLCASSRTRTSDGYTFGSGTRLTVV.

The rearrangement uses TRBV7-3 and TRBJ2-7; 8 bases are shared with TRBD2. V was pared by 5 bases and J by 0 bases, with 6 bases of the junction left unmatched. The CDR3 runs 15 residues. Germline V gene sequence: CDR1 SGHTA, CDR2 FQGTGA. The CDR3 nucleotides read TGTGCCAGCAGCAAAACTAGCGGATACTCCTACGAGCAGTACTTC. Translating gives CASSKTSGYSYEQYF. The full variable domain, its missing parts supplied by reference TRBV7-3 and TRBJ2-7, is GAGVSQTPSNKVTEKGKYVELRCDPISGHTALYWYRQSLGQGPEFLIYFQGTGAADDSGLPNDRFFAVRPEGSVSTLKIQRTERGDSAVYLCASSKTSGYSYEQYFGPGTRLTVT.

This clone has only one observation. The chain links TRBV2 to TRBJ1-3; D not resolved. This CDR3 region has 14 residues. Germline V gene data show CDR1 as SNHLY and CDR2 as FYNNEI. Trimming took 4 bases from V and 0 from J, leaving 7 bases between them. The CDR3 DNA reads as TGTGCCAGCAGTGCACAGCTCTCTGGAAACACCATATATTTT. The encoded protein is CASSAQLSGNTIYF.

The chain has TRBV6-5 and TRBJ1-2; 7 positions agree with TRBD1. This CDR3 spans 13 amino acids. V lost 2 bases to trimming and J lost 8 bases; unmatched junction nucleotides: 5. The V gene's germline CDR1 is MNHEY and CDR2 SVGAGI. The DNA for the CDR3 is TGTGCCAGCAGTTACCAACAGGGGATCGGCTACACCTTC. Its translation: CASSYQQGIGYTF.

The chain joins TRBV28 to TRBJ1-2, with D perhaps TRBD1 (5 bases). The length of the CDR3 is 13 residues. V was trimmed by 6 bases and J by 1 base, leaving 9 bases between them. Germline V lookup: CDR1 MDHEN, CDR2 SYDVKM. In nucleotides, the CDR3 is TGTGCCAGCAGCCCGGGGCGTAACTATGGCTACACCTTC. Protein sequence: CASSPGRNYGYTF.

V gene TRBV28 combines with J gene TRBJ1-1; D gene unclear. The germline gives CDR1 MDHEN, CDR2 SYDVKM. The CDR3 loop spans 11 amino acids. The V and J ends lost 7 bases and 7 bases respectively, with 10 bases between them. CDR3 protein: CASILVGEAFF. The CDR3 nucleotides read TGTGCCAGCATCTTGGTAGGTGAAGCTTTCTTT.

CDR3: CASSSQVGRKNTEAFF. In DNA, the CDR3 is TGTGCCAGCAGTTCCCAGGTGGGACGTAAGAACACTGAAGCTTTCTTT. V is TRBV6-2 or TRBV6-3 and J is TRBJ1-1; tentative D call: TRBD1 (5 bases). Trimming removed 4 bases from V and 1 base from J, with 16 bases in between. CDR1 MNHEY and CDR2 SVGEGT come from the germline V gene. The CDR3 spans 16 residues.

The rearrangement joins TRBV28 to TRBJ1-2; D is uncertain. The CDR3 runs to 13 residues. Trimming took off 8 bases at V and 8 bases at J, with 18 bases between the two ends. CDR1 and CDR2 from the germline V gene are MDHEN and SYDVKM. CDR3 nucleotide sequence: TGTGCCAGCCGATTCTTCGCCCAGGAGGGCTACACCTTC. It translates to CASRFFAQEGYTF.

V gene TRBV19 combines with J gene TRBJ2-7; 9 positions match TRBD1. CDR1 is LNHDA and CDR2 is SQIVND in the germline V gene (reference sequence). V lost 9 bases to trimming and J lost 2 bases; unmatched junction nucleotides: 11. The CDR3 contains 15 residues. CDR3 bases: TGTGCCAGCGCCCCAAAGGGACAGGGAACCTACGAGCAGTACTTC. Its translation: CASAPKGQGTYEQYF. The complete variable domain, with remaining parts taken from reference TRBV19 and TRBJ2-7, reads DGGITQSPKYLFRKEGQNVTLSCEQNLNHDAMYWYRQDPGQGLRLIYYSQIVNDFQKGDIAEGYSVSREKKESFPLTVTSAQKNPTAFYLCASAPKGQGTYEQYFGPGTRLTVT.